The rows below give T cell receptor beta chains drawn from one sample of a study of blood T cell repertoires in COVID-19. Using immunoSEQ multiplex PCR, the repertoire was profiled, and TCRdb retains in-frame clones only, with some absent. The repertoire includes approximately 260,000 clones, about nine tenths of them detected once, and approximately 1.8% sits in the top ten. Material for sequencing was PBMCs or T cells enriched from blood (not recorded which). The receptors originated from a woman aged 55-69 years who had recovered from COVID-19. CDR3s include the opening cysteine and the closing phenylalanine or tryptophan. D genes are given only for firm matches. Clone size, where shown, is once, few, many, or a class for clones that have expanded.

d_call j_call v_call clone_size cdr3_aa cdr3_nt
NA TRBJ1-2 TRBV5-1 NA CASSSGGRQLIYGYTF TGCGCCAGCAGCTCGGGTGGGCGACAGTTAATCTATGGCTACACCTTC
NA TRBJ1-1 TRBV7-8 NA CASSLRGGSDTEAFF TGTGCCAGCAGCTTACGGGGGGGATCGGACACTGAAGCTTTCTTT
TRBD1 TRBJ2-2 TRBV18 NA CASPFKDRENTGELFF TGTGCCAGCCCGTTCAAAGACAGGGAGAACACCGGGGAGCTGTTTTTT
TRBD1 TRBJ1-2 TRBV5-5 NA CASSPTGTDYGYTF TGTGCCAGCAGCCCCACGGGGACAGACTATGGCTACACCTTC
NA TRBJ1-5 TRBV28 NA CASRAGEGINQPQHF TGTGCCAGCAGGGCGGGGGAGGGGATCAATCAGCCCCAGCATTTT
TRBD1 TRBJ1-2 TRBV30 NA CAWSLQGGIYGYTF TGTGCCTGGAGTTTGCAGGGGGGTATCTATGGCTACACCTTC
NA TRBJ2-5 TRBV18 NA CASSPEEETQYF TGTGCCAGCTCACCGGAGGAAGAGACCCAGTACTTC
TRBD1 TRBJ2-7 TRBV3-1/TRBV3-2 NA CASSQPGQGSYEQYF TGTGCCAGCAGCCAACCGGGACAGGGGTCGTACGAGCAGTACTTC
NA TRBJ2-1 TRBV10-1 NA CASSDSGHYNEQFF TGCGCCAGCAGTGATAGCGGCCACTACAATGAGCAGTTCTTC
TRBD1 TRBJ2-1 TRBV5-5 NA CASSWGQVEDEQFF TGTGCCAGCAGCTGGGGACAGGTTGAGGATGAGCAGTTCTTC
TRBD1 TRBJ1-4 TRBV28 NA CASRPPGQGGEKLFF TGTGCCAGCAGGCCTCCGGGACAGGGAGGTGAAAAACTGTTTTTT
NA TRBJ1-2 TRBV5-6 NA CASSHYQQGYGYTF TGTGCCAGCAGCCACTACCAACAGGGCTATGGCTACACCTTC
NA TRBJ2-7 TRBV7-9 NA CASRSKTGSHEQYF TGTGCCAGCAGATCAAAAACAGGGTCTCACGAGCAGTACTTC
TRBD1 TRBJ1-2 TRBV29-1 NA CSVGTGGYGYTF TGCAGCGTCGGGACAGGGGGCTATGGCTACACCTTC
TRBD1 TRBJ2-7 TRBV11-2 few CASSWRVTGGRYEQYF TGTGCCAGCAGCTGGCGGGTGACAGGGGGTCGATACGAGCAGTACTTC
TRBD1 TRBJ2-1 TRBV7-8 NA CASSYDRANEQFF TGTGCCAGCAGCTACGACAGGGCCAATGAGCAGTTCTTC
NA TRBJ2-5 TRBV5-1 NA CASSQTSVQETQYF TGCGCCAGCAGCCAGACTAGTGTCCAAGAGACCCAGTACTTC
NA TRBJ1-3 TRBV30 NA CAGTQGNGGTIYF TGTGCCGGAACACAGGGAAATGGTGGCACCATATATTTT
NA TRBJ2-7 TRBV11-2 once CASSFHHTYEQYF TGTGCCAGCAGCTTCCATCACACCTACGAGCAGTACTTC
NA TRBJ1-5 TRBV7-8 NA CASSLAAGNRQPQHF TGTGCCAGCAGCTTAGCAGCGGGGAACCGGCAGCCCCAGCATTTT
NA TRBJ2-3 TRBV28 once CASSLAGNGIDTQYF TGTGCCAGCAGTTTGGCGGGGAATGGGATAGATACGCAGTATTTT
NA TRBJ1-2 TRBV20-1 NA CSASLPGSRANYGYTF TGCAGTGCTAGTTTGCCTGGGTCGAGGGCTAACTATGGCTACACCTTC
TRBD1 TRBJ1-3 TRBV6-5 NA CASRTRDRGNTIYF TGTGCCAGCCGTACCCGGGACAGGGGAAACACCATATATTTT
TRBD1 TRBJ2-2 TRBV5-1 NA CASLRFPGTGNTGELFF TGCGCCAGCCTGAGATTTCCCGGGACAGGGAACACCGGGGAGCTGTTTTTT
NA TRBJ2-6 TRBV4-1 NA CASSQVIVRVGPSGANVLTF TGCGCCAGCAGCCAAGTAATTGTCAGGGTAGGGCCCTCTGGGGCCAACGTCCTGACTTTC
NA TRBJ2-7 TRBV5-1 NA CASSPTAGAYEQYF TGCGCCAGCTCCCCCACGGCCGGGGCCTACGAGCAGTACTTC
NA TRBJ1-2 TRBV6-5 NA CASSYGENNYGYTF TGTGCCAGCTCGTACGGGGAAAATAACTATGGCTACACCTTC
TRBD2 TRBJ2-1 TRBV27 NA CASSLSRAGGPVF TGTGCCAGCAGTTTATCGAGAGCGGGGGGGCCTGTCTTC
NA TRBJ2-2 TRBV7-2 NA CASSSHVNTGELFF TGTGCCAGCAGCTCACACGTAAACACCGGGGAGCTGTTTTTT
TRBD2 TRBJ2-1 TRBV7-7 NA CASSLAEGLAAYNEQFF TGTGCTAGCAGCTTAGCAGAAGGACTAGCCGCCTACAATGAGCAGTTCTTC
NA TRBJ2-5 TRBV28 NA CASSLGGRTGETQYF TGTGCCAGCAGTTTAGGTGGGAGGACAGGAGAGACCCAGTACTTC
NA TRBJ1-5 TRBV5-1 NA CASSLGPGDYFQHF TGCGCCAGCAGCTTGGGGCCGGGGGATTATTTTCAGCATTTT
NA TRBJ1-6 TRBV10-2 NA CAARPSVETPLHF TGCGCCGCCCGTCCCTCCGTCGAGACACCCCTCCACTTT
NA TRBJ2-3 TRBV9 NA CASSQWGGSDTQYF TGTGCCAGCTCCCAGTGGGGCGGCTCAGATACGCAGTATTTT
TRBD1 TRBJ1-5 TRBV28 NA CASTDTGGLYQPQHF TGTGCCAGCACCGACACAGGGGGCTTGTATCAGCCCCAGCATTTT
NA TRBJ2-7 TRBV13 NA CASSFYQGGVPYEQYF TGTGCCAGCAGCTTTTATCAAGGTGGAGTTCCCTACGAGCAGTACTTC
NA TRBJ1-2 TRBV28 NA CASSFGLYGYTF TGTGCCAGCAGTTTCGGTCTCTATGGCTACACCTTC
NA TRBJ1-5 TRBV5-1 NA CASSLEGRRNQPQHF TGCGCCAGCAGCTTGGAGGGCAGGAGGAATCAGCCCCAGCATTTT
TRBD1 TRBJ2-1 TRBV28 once CASSSGGQGFYNEQFF TGTGCCAGCAGTTCTGGGGGACAGGGGTTCTACAATGAGCAGTTCTTC
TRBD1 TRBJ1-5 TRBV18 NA CASSAQQGNQPQHF TGTGCCAGCTCAGCGCAACAGGGGAATCAGCCCCAGCATTTT
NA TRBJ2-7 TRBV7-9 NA CASSLNLPGLNEQYF TGTGCCAGCAGCCTCAATCTTCCGGGTCTCAACGAGCAGTACTTC
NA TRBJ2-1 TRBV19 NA CASRTQDTRSYNEQFF TGTGCCAGTAGAACTCAGGACACGAGAAGTTACAATGAGCAGTTCTTC
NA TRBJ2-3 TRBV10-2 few CASSVATRRTDTQYF TGCGCCAGCAGTGTAGCGACGAGACGCACAGATACGCAGTATTTT
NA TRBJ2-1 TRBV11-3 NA CASSLEREQFF TGTGCCAGCAGCTTAGAACGGGAGCAGTTCTTC
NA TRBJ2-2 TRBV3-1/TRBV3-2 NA CASSQEGGRGTGELFF TGTGCCAGCAGCCAAGAGGGAGGTAGGGGCACCGGGGAGCTGTTTTTT
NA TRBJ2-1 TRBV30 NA CVLSVGSSYNEQFF TGTGTCTTGTCGGTGGGGAGCTCCTACAATGAGCAGTTCTTC
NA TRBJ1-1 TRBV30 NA CAWSGSFRGPAFF TGTGCCTGGAGTGGGAGCTTCAGGGGTCCAGCTTTCTTT
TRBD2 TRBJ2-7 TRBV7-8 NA CASSLALGGIHEQYF TGTGCCAGCAGCTTAGCCTTGGGAGGGATTCACGAGCAGTACTTC
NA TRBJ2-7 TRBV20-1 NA CSASPRAAYEQYF TGCAGTGCTAGTCCCAGGGCAGCCTACGAGCAGTACTTC
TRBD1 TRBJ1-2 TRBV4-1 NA CASSHPSGTGTVIGTF TGCGCCAGCAGCCATCCCTCTGGGACCGGGACAGTAATCGGTACCTTC
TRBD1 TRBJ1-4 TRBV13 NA CASSPGGGGEKLFF TGTGCCAGCAGCCCAGGGGGCGGTGGTGAAAAACTGTTTTTT
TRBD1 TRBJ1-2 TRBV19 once CASSISFDRVDGYTF TGTGCCAGTAGTATTTCCTTCGACAGGGTCGATGGCTACACCTTC
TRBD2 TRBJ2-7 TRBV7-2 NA CASSLAVASGSSYEQYF TGTGCCAGCAGCTTAGCGGTGGCTAGCGGATCTTCCTACGAGCAGTACTTC
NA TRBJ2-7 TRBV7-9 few CASSLGERLSSYEQYF TGTGCCAGCAGCTTAGGTGAGCGGTTAAGCTCCTACGAGCAGTACTTC